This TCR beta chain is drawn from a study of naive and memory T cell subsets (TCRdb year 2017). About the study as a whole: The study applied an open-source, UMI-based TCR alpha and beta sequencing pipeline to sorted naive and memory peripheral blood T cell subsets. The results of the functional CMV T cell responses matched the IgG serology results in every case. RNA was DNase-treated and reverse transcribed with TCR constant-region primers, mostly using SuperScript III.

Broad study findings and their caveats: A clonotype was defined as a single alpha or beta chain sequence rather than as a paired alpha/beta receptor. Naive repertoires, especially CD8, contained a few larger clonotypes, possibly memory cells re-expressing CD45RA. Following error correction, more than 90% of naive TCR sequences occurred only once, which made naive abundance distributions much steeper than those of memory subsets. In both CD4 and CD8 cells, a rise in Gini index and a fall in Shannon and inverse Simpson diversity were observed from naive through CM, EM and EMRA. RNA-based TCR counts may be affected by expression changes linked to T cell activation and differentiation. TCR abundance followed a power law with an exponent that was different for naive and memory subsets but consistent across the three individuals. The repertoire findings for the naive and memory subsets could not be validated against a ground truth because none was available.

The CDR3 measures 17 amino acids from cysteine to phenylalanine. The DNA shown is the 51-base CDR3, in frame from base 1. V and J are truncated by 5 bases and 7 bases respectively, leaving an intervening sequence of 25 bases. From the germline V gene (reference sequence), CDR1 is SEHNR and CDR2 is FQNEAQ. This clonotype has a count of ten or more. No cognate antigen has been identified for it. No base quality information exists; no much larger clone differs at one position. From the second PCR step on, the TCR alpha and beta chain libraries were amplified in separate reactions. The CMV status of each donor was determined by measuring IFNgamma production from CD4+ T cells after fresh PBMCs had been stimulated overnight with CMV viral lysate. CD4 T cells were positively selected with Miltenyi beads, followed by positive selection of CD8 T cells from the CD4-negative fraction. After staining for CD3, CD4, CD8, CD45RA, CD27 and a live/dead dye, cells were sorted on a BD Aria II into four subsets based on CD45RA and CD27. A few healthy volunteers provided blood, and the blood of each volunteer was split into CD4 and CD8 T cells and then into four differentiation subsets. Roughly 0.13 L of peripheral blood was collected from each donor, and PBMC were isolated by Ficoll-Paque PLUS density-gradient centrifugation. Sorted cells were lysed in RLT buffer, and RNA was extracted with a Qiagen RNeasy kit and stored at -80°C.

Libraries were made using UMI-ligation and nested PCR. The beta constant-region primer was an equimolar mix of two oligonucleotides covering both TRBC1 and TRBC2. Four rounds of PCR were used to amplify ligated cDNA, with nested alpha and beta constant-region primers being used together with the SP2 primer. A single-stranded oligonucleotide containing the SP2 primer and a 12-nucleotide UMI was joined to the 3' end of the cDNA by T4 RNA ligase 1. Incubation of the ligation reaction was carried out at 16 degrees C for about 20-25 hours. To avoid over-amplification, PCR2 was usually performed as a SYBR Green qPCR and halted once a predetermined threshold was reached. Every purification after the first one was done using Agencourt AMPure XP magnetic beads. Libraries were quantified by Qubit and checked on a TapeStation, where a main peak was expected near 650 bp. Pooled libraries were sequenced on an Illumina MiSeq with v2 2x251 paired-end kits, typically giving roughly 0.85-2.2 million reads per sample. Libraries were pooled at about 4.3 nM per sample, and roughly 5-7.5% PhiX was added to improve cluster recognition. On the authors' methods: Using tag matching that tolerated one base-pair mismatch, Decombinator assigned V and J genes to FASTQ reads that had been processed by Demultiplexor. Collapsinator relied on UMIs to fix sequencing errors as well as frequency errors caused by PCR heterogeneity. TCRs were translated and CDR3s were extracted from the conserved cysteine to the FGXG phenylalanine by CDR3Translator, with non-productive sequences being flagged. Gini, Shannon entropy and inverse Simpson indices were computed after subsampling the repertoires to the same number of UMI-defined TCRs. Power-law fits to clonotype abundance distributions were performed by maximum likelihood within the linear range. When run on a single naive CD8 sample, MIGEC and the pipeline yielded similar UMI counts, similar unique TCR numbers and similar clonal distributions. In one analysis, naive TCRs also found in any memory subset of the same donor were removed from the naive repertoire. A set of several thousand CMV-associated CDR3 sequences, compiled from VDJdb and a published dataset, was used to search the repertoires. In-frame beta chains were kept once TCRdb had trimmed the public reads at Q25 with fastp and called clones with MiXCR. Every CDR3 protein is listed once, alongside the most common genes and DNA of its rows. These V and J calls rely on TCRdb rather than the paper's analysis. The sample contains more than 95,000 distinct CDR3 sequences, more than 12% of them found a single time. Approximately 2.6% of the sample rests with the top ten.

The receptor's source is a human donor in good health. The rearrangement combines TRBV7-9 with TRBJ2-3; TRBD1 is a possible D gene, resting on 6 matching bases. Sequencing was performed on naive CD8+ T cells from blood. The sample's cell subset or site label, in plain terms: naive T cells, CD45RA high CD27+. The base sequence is TGTGCCAGCAGCCCGCCCTTCGACAGGCCGACAAGCTATACGCAGTATTTT. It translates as CASSPPFDRPTSYTQYF.